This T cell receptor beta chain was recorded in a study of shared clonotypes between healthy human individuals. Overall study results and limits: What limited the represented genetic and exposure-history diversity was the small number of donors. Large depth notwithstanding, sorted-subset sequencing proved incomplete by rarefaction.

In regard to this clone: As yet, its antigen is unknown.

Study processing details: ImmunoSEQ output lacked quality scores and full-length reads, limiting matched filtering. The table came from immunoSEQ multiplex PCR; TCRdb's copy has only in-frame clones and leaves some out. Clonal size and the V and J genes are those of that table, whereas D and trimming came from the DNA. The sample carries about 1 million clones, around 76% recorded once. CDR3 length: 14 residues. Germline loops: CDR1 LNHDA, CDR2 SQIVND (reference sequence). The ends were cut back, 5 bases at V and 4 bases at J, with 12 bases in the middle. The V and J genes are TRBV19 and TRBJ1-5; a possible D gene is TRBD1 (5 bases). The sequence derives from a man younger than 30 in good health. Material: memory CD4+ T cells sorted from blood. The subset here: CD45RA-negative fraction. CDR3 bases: TGTGCCAGTAGTCCCTTCCAGGGAAATCAGCCCCAGCATTTT. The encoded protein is CASSPFQGNQPQHF. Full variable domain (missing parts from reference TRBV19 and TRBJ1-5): DGGITQSPKYLFRKEGQNVTLSCEQNLNHDAMYWYRQDPGQGLRLIYYSQIVNDFQKGDIAEGYSVSREKKESFPLTVTSAQKNPTAFYLCASSPFQGNQPQHFGDGTRLSIL.